The rows below give T cell receptor beta chains drawn from one sample of a study of OX40 agonist ivuxolimab in advanced cancers. Generated by immunoSEQ multiplex PCR, the TCRdb table keeps only in-frame clones and is missing some. The sample has 35,000 to 50,000 clones; 88% are singletons. Here the sequenced sample was CD4+ or CD8+ T cells sorted from blood, taken in a trial of the OX40 agonist ivuxolimab. Receptors originate from an adult with an advanced solid tumor such as melanoma, head and neck, liver or kidney cancer. The CDR3 runs from the conserved cysteine through the conserved F or W. A D gene is named only where the DNA matches it firmly. Size values are once, few and many counts, or a class for expanded clones, and some rows have none.

>TRBV11-2|.|TRBJ1-5|.
TGTGCCAGCAGCTTAACCAGGGGCCAGCCCCAGCATTTT
CASSLTRGQPQHF
>TRBV2|.|TRBJ2-6|.
TGTGCCAGCAGTCGACAGAAAGCCTCTGGGGCCAACGTCCTGACTTTC
CASSRQKASGANVLTF
>TRBV29-1|.|TRBJ2-1|TRBD1
TGCAGCGTTGAAGATCTTCTGGACAGGGACCATGAGCAGTTCTTC
CSVEDLLDRDHEQFF
>TRBV15|.|TRBJ1-6|.
TGTGCCACCACCGCTGGACAGAATAATTCACCCCTCCACTTT
CATTAGQNNSPLHF
>TRBV7-8|once|TRBJ2-1|.
TGTGCCAGCAGCTTAGCTCGAGGACTCTACAATGAGCAGTTCTTC
CASSLARGLYNEQFF
>TRBV5-8|.|TRBJ2-7|.
TGTGCCAGCAGCTTGAGACGGTACTACGAGCAGTACTTC
CASSLRRYYEQYF
>TRBV12-5|.|TRBJ2-5|TRBD1
TGTGCTAGTGGGTTGACAGGGGGCGGCGGAGAGACCCAGTACTTC
CASGLTGGGGETQYF
>TRBV19|.|TRBJ2-1|.
TGTGCCAGTAGTATAGATCAGGGTGAGCAGTTCTTC
CASSIDQGEQFF
>TRBV7-3|.|TRBJ2-1|.
TGTGCCAGCAGCTTAAACCGGGGCAATGAGCAGTTCTTC
CASSLNRGNEQFF
>TRBV28|.|TRBJ2-1|TRBD2
TGTGCCAGCAGTTTACCGGGACTAGCGGGGGTCTACAATGAGCAGTTCTTC
CASSLPGLAGVYNEQFF
>TRBV9|.|TRBJ2-1|.
TGTGCCAGCAGCGTAGGTGGTGGGAAATACAATGAGCAGTTCTTC
CASSVGGGKYNEQFF
>TRBV7-2|.|TRBJ2-7|TRBD2
TGTGCCAGCAGCGCTCGACTAGCGGGTGAGCAGTACTTC
CASSARLAGEQYF
>TRBV7-3|once|TRBJ2-5|.
TGTGCCAGCTGTCTAGGCCCAGGGGCGACCCAGTACTTC
CASCLGPGATQYF
>TRBV30|.|TRBJ2-1|.
TGTGCCTGGAGTGGTGGGACCGCATCCTACAATGAGCAGTTCTTC
CAWSGGTASYNEQFF
>TRBV13|.|TRBJ1-5|.
TGTGCCAGCAGCAGGGGTCAAAACGATCAGCCCCAGCATTTT
CASSRGQNDQPQHF
>TRBV7-9|once|TRBJ2-5|.
TGTGCCAGCAGCTTCCCAGGGATCCAAGAGACCCAGTACTTC
CASSFPGIQETQYF
>TRBV28|.|TRBJ1-4|.
TGTGCCAGCATCCCTACTATTGGGACTCGTGAAAAACTGTTTTTT
CASIPTIGTREKLFF
>TRBV14|.|TRBJ2-7|TRBD1
TGTGCCAGCAGCCTGAGGACAGGGGGGACCTACGAGCAGTACTTC
CASSLRTGGTYEQYF
>TRBV7-6|.|TRBJ2-7|.
TGTGCCAGCAGCTTAGCCCCACAGGGCTACGAGCAGTACTTC
CASSLAPQGYEQYF
>TRBV6-7|.|TRBJ2-1|.
TGTGCCAGCAGTTATCAGGCAGCGCCCCAGCCCTTCTTC
CASSYQAAPQPFF
>TRBV11-1|.|TRBJ2-3|TRBD1
TGTGCCAGCAGGGACCGACAGGGCCGCACAGATACGCAGTATTTT
CASRDRQGRTDTQYF
>TRBV5-8|few|TRBJ2-6|.
TGTGCCAGCAGCTTTCGGACCTTCTCTGGGGCCAACGTCCTGACTTTC
CASSFRTFSGANVLTF
>TRBV28|.|TRBJ1-5|.
TGTGCCAGCAGCTCCCCGGGAGGCAATCAGCCCCAGCATTTT
CASSSPGGNQPQHF
>TRBV7-2|.|TRBJ1-5|.
TGTGCCAGCAGCTGGAAGGGGGGGGCGGGTCAGCCCCAGCATTTT
CASSWKGGAGQPQHF
>TRBV2|.|TRBJ2-7|.
TGTGCCAGCAGTATTGAGACCTACGAGCAGTACTTC
CASSIETYEQYF
>TRBV9|.|TRBJ2-1|.
TGTGCCAGCAGCGTAGGTCTAGGTGGGGTATACAATGAGCAGTTCTTC
CASSVGLGGVYNEQFF
>TRBV7-9|.|TRBJ1-4|.
TGTGCCAGCAGCTCATCGACGGGAGTGCTGTTTTTT
CASSSSTGVLFF
>TRBV29-1|medium-sized|TRBJ1-1|.
TGCAGCGTTGTAAAAACAGGAAGGAACACTGAAGCTTTCTTT
CSVVKTGRNTEAFF
>TRBV21-1|.|TRBJ2-5|.
TGTGCCAGCATCACCCACAACCATACCAGGAGACAACAAGAGACCCAGTACTTC
CASITHNHTRRQQETQYF
>TRBV7-8|.|TRBJ1-1|.
TGTGCCAGCAGCTTATATGGCCCAGCGCTGAACACTGAAGCTTTCTTT
CASSLYGPALNTEAFF
>TRBV7-6|few|TRBJ2-2|TRBD1
TGTGCCAGCAGTGTCGACAGGGGGGTCGGGGAGCTGTTTTTT
CASSVDRGVGELFF
>TRBV6-4|once|TRBJ2-1|.
TGTGCCAGCAGTGAACTCGGGGGCCTAGGTTCCAATGAGCAGTTCTTC
CASSELGGLGSNEQFF
>TRBV18|.|TRBJ1-2|TRBD1
TGTGCCAGCTCACCACAGGGACAGGGGACCCATGGCTACACCTTC
CASSPQGQGTHGYTF